This entry lists 7 T cell receptor beta chains sequenced from one sample in a study of shared clonotypes between healthy human individuals. Repertoires were generated with immunoSEQ multiplex PCR, while TCRdb's copy carries only in-frame clones and drops some. Of 600,000 to 750,000 clones in the sample, around 77% are singletons; the top ten hold more than 1.5%. Material: memory CD4+ T cells sorted from blood. Described subset: CD45RA-negative fraction. The origin of the receptors is a young woman in good health.

For this clone: This CDR3 is also generated by other DNA sequences in the sample. The chain combines TRBV6-6 with TRBJ2-7; tentative D call: TRBD2 (5 bases). With 4 bases removed from V and 4 bases from J, the gap between germline ends came to 11 bases. The CDR3 extends over 13 amino acids. From germline, CDR1 is MNHNY and CDR2 SVGAGI (reference sequence). Here the CDR3 DNA reads TGTGCCAGCAGTTCCCCCCCGGGGTACGAGCAGTACTTC. This encodes CASSSPPGYEQYF.

This clone was counted between two and nine times. The genes are TRBV19 and TRBJ2-6; 13 bases map to TRBD2. Trimming took 7 bases from V and 4 from J; bases not matched to a gene: 7. Germline values: CDR1 LNHDA, CDR2 SQIVND (reference sequence). This CDR3 has 17 amino acids. CDR3 sequence (DNA): TGTGCCAGTAATACCGGGACTAGCGGGACCGGGGCCAACGTCCTGACTTTC. Amino acids: CASNTGTSGTGANVLTF.

The chain links TRBV6-5 to TRBJ2-3; D gene unclear. Trimming stripped 0 bases from V and 2 bases from J, with 6 bases between. Germline V CDR1 and CDR2: MNHEY, SVGAGI. The CDR3 runs 14 residues. CDR3 in DNA: TGTGCCAGCAGTTACTCACTCCCCACAGATACGCAGTATTTT. It translates to CASSYSLPTDTQYF.

This clone was seen only a few times. The chain carries TRBV19 and TRBJ1-5; D possibly corresponds to TRBD1 (5 bases). Looked up from germline, CDR1 is LNHDA and CDR2 is SQIVND (reference sequence). The CDR3 is made up of 12 amino acids. V lost 4 bases and J lost 11, with 12 bases in between. The CDR3 protein is CASSTSGIAQHF. DNA for the CDR3: TGTGCCAGTAGTACCTCAGGGATAGCCCAGCATTTT.

V and J are TRBV7-9 and TRBJ2-7, with D unresolved. Between the trimmed V and J ends, which lost 2 bases and 2 bases, there was a span of 4 bases. The germline gives CDR1 SEHNR, CDR2 FQNEAQ (reference sequence). This CDR3 is built from 12 residues. The CDR3 nucleotides are TGTGCCAGCAGCTTAATGCCCTACGAGCAGTACTTC. It encodes CASSLMPYEQYF.

The chain uses TRBV30 and TRBJ2-7; 9 bases match TRBD2. The CDR3 runs 14 residues. Germline assignment: CDR1 GTSNPN and CDR2 SVGIG (reference sequence). Germline trimming cut 2 bases from V and 3 bases from J; bases unmatched to any gene: 5. As DNA, the CDR3 is TGTGCCTGGAGTAGTACTAGCGGGTACTACGAGCAGTACTTC. It specifies CAWSSTSGYYEQYF.

The chain recombines TRBV7-2 with TRBJ2-1; D unclear. CDR3 length equals 14 residues. V was cut by 5 bases and J by 3 bases, with 11 bases left in between. Germline V gene lookup returns CDR1 SGHTA and CDR2 FQGNSA. The CDR3 nucleotides read TGTGCCAGCAGCATCAATAGCATCTACAATGAGCAGTTCTTC. Its translation: CASSINSIYNEQFF.